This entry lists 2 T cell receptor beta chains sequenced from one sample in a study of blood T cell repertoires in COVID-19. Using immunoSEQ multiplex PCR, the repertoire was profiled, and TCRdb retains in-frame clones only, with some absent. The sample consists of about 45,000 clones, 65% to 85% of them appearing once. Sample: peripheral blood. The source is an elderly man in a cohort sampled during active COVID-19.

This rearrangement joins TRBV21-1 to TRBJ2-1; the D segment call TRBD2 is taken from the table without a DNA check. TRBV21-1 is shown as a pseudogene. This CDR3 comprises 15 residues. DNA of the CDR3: TGTGCCAGCAGCAAAAGGCCGGGGACTCGGAATGAGCAGTTCTTC. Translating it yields CASSKRPGTRNEQFF.

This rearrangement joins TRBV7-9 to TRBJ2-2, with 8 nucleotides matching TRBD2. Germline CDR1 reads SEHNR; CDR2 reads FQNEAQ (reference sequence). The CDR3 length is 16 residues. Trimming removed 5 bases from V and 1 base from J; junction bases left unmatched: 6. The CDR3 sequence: CASSSTSGQNTGELFF. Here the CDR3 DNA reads TGTGCCAGCAGCAGCACTAGCGGTCAGAACACCGGGGAGCTGTTTTTT.